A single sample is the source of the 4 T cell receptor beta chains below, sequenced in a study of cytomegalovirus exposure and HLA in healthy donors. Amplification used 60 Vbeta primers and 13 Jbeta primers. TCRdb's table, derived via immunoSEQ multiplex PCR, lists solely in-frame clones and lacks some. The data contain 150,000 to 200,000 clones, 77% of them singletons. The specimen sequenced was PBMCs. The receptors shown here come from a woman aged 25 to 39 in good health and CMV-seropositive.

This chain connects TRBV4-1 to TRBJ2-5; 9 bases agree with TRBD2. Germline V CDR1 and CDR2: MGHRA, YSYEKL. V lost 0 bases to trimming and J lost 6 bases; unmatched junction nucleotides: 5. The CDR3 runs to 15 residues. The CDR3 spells CASSQEVAGVKTQYF. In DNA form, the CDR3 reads TGCGCCAGCAGCCAAGAGGTAGCGGGAGTCAAGACCCAGTACTTC.

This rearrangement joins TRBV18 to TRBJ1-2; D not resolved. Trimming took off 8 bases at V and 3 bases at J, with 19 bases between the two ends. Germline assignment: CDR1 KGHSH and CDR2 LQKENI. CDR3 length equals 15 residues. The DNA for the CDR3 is TGTGCCAGCCTTGGCCGGGGTGAGCGTGACTATGGCTACACCTTC. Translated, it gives CASLGRGERDYGYTF. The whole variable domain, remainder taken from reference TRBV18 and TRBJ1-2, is NAGVMQNPRHLVRRRGQEARLRCSPMKGHSHVYWYRQLPEEGLKFMVYLQKENIIDESGMPKERFSAEFPKEGPSILRIQQVVRGDSAAYFCASLGRGERDYGYTFGSGTRLTVV.

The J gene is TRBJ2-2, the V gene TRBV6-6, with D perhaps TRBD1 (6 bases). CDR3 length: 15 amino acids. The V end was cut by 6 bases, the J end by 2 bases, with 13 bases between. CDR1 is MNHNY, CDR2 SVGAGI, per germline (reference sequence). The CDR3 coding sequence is TGTGCCAGCAGGCACGACAGGCCTAACACCGGGGAGCTGTTTTTT. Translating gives CASRHDRPNTGELFF.

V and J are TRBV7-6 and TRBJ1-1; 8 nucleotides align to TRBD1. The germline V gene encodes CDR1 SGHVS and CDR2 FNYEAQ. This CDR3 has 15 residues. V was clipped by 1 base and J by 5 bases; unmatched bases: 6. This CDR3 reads CASSLEQGASTEAFF. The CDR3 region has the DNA TGTGCCAGCAGCTTAGAGCAGGGGGCTAGTACTGAAGCTTTCTTT. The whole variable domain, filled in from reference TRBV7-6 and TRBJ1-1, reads GAGVSQSPRYKVTKRGQDVALRCDPISGHVSLYWYRQALGQGPEFLTYFNYEAQQDKSGLPNDRFSAERPEGSISTLTIQRTEQRDSAMYRCASSLEQGASTEAFFGQGTRLTVV.